The T cell receptor beta chain described here comes from a study of shared clonotypes between healthy human individuals (dated by TCRdb to between 2020 and 2021). At the level of the whole study: The cohort included a few men and a couple of women between 18 and 49 years of age. For each donor, CD4 naive and CD4 memory were each run on three plates, CD8 naive on two plates, and CD8 memory on one plate. Libraries were prepared and TCR repertoires were sequenced by different laboratories using diverse techniques, in order to increase sequencing depth and limit assay-specific biases. Between about 0.85 and 9.5 billion PBMCs per donor were obtained by leukapheresis. To estimate repertoire size and how much clonotype sharing occurs between individuals, the study deeply sequenced the blood TCR repertoires of roughly 5 healthy adults.

A note on this clone: Its antigen has not been determined. Base qualities are not at hand, and no much larger clone is one base apart.

CD8 naive samples consisted of CD45RO-negative cells that were positively selected for CCR7, yielding a CD45RA+CCR7+ population without TemRA cells. The donors were healthy, HIV-negative adults who had no recently reported acute infections or vaccinations. Every donor was a Caucasian adult residing in Nashville, Tennessee, USA. Blood was obtained by leukapheresis, after which PBMCs were separated by Ficoll-Histopaque density gradient centrifugation and cryopreserved in liquid nitrogen vapor phase. Purity and quantity of every magnetically sorted T cell population were checked by analytical flow cytometry. From each sorted fraction, genomic DNA was isolated and quantified by UV absorbance on a Nanodrop 2000c. CDR1 and CDR2, per the germline V gene, are MDHEN and SYDVKM. V is clipped by 5 bases and J by 4 bases, and the sequence between their germline boundaries is 8 bases long. Spanning cysteine to phenylalanine, the CDR3 consists of 12 amino acids. Just CDR3 DNA is preserved here, 36 bases in frame from base 1.

Paper-wide results and their limitations: Pairwise subsampling indicated that sequencing depth was expected to affect the degree of clonotype sharing among donors. Sampling was restricted to blood, and TCR repertoires in tissue are likely to differ from TCR repertoires in blood. Sharing across several donors was observed for around 5% of naive CD4, about 3.2% of naive CD8, over 2% of memory CD4, and roughly 0.4% of memory CD8 clonotypes. Higher generation probabilities were observed for clonotypes shared by all four sorted-subset donors than for non-shared clonotypes. Because the study included a small number of donors, the genetic and exposure-history diversity represented was limited. Larger estimated clonotype richness was generally found for naive subsets than for memory subsets. Rarefaction of sorted-subset datasets indicated incomplete sequencing despite the large sequencing depth.

Using the deep immunoSEQ assay, TCR CDR3 regions were amplified from genomic DNA by multiplex PCR. Extracted genomic DNA from each cell subset was spread evenly across all wells of several immunoSEQ 96-well plates, with each plate serving as a replicate. For sorted subsets, 200 to 250 ng of genomic DNA, equivalent to around 29,000 T cell genomes, went into each replicate PCR. Purified libraries were quantified with a Qubit 3.0 fluorometer, sized on a Bioanalyzer 2100, and re-quantified with the KAPA Library Quantification kit. Every immunoSEQ 96-well plate was sequenced on a dedicated single-read 150-cycle Illumina NextSeq 550 flow cell. In the authors' own workflow: The immunoSEQ output contained only junctional sequences without quality scores, so filtering could not match that applied to full-length reads. To assign V/J genes and CDR3, sequences were annotated against IMGT germline references using PyIR, a Python wrapper for IgBLAST v1.9. Reads with weak V/J assignments (E-value above 1e-6), missing CDR3, stop codons, out-of-frame junctions, or ambiguous translated residues were removed. V3J clonotypes were defined as sequences sharing the same inferred V gene, J gene, and CDR3 amino acid sequence. The percentage overlap between two repertoires was calculated by dividing the number of shared unique clonotypes by the size of the smaller repertoire. Repertoire richness was assessed with RTK rarefaction, the Chao1 estimator, and Recon v2.1 estimates of unobserved clonotypes. For all TCRbeta clonotypes obtained by the gDNA method from a few donors, generation probabilities were computed with OLGA. TCRdb stores this immuneACCESS table with in-frame sequences only. Part of the clones is absent; in the studies checked, under half of the shortfall reflects unresolved V genes, and no reason is known for the rest. The DNA was the basis for D and trimming; V, J and clone size are from that table. Here the sample has 750,000 to 1,000,000 clones; more than 85% occur a single time. In total, the top ten clones hold approximately 25% of the sample.

The chain couples TRBV28 to TRBJ1-2, with the D gene uncertain. The clonotype was recovered from a man aged 30 to 45 in good health. The specimen was naive CD8+ T cells sorted from blood. The cell subset or site label, as the study defines it: CD45RA+CCR7+. CDR3 region: CASSLAGYGYTF. Read as DNA, the sequence is TGTGCCAGCAGTCTGGCTGGCTATGGCTACACCTTC.